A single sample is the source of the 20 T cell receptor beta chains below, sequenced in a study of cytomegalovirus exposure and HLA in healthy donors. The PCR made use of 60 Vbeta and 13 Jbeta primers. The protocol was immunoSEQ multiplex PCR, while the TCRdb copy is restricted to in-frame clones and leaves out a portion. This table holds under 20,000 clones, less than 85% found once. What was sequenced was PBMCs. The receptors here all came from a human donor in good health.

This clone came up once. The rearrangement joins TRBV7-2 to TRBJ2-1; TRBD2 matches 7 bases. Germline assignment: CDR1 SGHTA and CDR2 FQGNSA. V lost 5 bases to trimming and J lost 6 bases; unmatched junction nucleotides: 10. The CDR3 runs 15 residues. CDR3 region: CASSVRTGTTNEQFF. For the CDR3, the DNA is TGTGCCAGCAGCGTAAGGACTGGGACTACCAATGAGCAGTTCTTC.

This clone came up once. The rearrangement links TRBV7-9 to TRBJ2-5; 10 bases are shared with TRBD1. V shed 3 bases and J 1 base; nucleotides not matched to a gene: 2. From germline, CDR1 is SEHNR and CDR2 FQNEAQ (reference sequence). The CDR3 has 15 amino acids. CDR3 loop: CASSLWTGGQETQYF. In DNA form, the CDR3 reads TGTGCCAGCAGCTTGTGGACAGGGGGCCAAGAGACCCAGTACTTC. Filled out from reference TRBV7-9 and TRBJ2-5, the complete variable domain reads DTGVSQNPRHKITKRGQNVTFRCDPISEHNRLYWYRQTLGQGPEFLTYFQNEAQLEKSRLLSDRFSAERPKGSFSTLEIQRTEQGDSAMYLCASSLWTGGQETQYFGPGTRLLVL.

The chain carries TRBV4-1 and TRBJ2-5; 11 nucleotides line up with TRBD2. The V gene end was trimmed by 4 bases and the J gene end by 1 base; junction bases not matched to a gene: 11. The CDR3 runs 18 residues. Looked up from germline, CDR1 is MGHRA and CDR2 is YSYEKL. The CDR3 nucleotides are TGCGCCAGCAGCCGAGGAGACACTAGCGGGGGCCTCCAAGAGACCCAGTACTTC. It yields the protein CASSRGDTSGGLQETQYF.

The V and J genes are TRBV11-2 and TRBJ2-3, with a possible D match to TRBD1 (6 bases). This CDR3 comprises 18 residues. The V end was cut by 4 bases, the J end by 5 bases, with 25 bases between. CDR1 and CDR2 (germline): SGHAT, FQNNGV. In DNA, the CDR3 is TGTGCCAGCAGCTATGGACCGTCCGGGCTACAGGGCGTAGATACGCAGTATTTT. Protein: CASSYGPSGLQGVDTQYF.

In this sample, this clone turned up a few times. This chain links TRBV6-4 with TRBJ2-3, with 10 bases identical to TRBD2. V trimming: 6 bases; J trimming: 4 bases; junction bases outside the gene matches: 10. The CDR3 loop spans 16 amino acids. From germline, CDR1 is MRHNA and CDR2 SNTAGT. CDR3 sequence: CASSASGSKGADTQYF. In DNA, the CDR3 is TGTGCCAGCAGCGCTAGCGGGAGTAAAGGAGCAGATACGCAGTATTTT.

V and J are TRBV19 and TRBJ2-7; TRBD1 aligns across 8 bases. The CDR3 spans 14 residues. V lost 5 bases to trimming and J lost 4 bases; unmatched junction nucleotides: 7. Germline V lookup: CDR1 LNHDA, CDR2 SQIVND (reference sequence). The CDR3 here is CASSPGTGAYEQYF. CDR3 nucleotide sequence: TGTGCCAGTAGTCCTGGGACAGGAGCTTACGAGCAGTACTTC.

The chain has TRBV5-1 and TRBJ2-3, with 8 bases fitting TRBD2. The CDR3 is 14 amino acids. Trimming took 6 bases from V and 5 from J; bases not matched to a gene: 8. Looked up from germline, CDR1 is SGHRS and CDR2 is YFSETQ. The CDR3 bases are TGCGCCAGCACGTCGGGAGGGAGGAGAGATACGCAGTATTTT. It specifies CASTSGGRRDTQYF. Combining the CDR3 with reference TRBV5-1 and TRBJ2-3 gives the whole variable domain KAGVTQTPRYLIKTRGQQVTLSCSPISGHRSVSWYQQTPGQGLQFLFEYFSETQRNKGNFPGRFSGRQFSNSRSEMNVSTLELGDSALYLCASTSGGRRDTQYFGPGTRLTVL.

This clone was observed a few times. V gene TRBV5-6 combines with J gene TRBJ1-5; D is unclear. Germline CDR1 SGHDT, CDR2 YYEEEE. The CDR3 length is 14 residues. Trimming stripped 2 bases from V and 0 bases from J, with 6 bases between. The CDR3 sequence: CASSFSVSNQPQHF. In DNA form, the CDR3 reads TGTGCCAGCAGCTTCTCAGTTAGCAATCAGCCCCAGCATTTT. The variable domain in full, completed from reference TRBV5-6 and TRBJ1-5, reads DAGVTQSPTHLIKTRGQQVTLRCSPKSGHDTVSWYQQALGQGPQFIFQYYEEEERQRGNFPDRFSGHQFPNYSSELNVNALLLGDSALYLCASSFSVSNQPQHFGDGTRLSIL.

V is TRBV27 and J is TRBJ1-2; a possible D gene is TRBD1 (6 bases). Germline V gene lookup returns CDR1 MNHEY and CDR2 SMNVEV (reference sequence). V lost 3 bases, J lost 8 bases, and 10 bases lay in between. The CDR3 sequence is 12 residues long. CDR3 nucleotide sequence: TGTGCCAGCAGTTTTAGGGGGAACGGCTACACCTTC. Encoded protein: CASSFRGNGYTF.

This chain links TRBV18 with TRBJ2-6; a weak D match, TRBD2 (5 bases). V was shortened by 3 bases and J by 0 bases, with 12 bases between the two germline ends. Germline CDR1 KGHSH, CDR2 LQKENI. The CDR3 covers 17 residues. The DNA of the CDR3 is TGTGCCAGCTCACCGAACCGAGGGTCCTCTGGGGCCAACGTCCTGACTTTC. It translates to CASSPNRGSSGANVLTF.

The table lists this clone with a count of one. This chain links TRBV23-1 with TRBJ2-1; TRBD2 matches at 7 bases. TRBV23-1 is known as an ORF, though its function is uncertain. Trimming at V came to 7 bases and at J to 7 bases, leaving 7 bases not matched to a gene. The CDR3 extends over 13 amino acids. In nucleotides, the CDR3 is TGCGCCAGCATTATCCTCGGGGGGAATGAGCAGTTCTTC. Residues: CASIILGGNEQFF.

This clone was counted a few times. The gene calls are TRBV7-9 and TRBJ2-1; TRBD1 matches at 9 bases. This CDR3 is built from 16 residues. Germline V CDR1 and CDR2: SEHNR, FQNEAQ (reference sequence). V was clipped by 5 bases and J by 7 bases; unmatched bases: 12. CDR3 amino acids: CASSRGGTGKSNEQFF. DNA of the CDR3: TGTGCCAGCAGCCGAGGGGGGACAGGGAAATCAAATGAGCAGTTCTTC.

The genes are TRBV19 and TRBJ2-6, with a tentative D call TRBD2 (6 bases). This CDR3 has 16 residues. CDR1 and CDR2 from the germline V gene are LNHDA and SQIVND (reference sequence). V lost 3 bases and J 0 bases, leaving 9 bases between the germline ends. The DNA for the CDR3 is TGTGCCAGTAGTATCCCCGGGGGCTCTGGGGCCAACGTCCTGACTTTC. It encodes CASSIPGGSGANVLTF.

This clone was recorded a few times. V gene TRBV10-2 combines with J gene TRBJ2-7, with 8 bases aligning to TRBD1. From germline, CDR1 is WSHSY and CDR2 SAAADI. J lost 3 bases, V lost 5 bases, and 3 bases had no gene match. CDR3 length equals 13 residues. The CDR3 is CASSRDRFYEQYF. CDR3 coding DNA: TGCGCCAGCAGTCGGGACAGGTTCTACGAGCAGTACTTC.

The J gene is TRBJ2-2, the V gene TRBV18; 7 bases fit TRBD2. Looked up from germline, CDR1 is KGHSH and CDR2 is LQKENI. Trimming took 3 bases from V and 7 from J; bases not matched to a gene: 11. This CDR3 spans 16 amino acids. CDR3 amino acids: CASSPLGGSGDGELFF. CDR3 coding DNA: TGTGCCAGCTCACCCCTGGGCGGGAGCGGTGACGGGGAGCTGTTTTTT.

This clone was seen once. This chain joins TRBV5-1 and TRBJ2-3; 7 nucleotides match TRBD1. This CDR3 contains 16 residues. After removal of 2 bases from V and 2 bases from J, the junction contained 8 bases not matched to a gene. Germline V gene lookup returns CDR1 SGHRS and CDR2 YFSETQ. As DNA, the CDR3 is TGCGCCAGCAGCTTAATTCCGGGACAGTCCACAGATACGCAGTATTTT. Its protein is CASSLIPGQSTDTQYF. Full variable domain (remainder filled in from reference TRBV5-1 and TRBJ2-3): KAGVTQTPRYLIKTRGQQVTLSCSPISGHRSVSWYQQTPGQGLQFLFEYFSETQRNKGNFPGRFSGRQFSNSRSEMNVSTLELGDSALYLCASSLIPGQSTDTQYFGPGTRLTVL.

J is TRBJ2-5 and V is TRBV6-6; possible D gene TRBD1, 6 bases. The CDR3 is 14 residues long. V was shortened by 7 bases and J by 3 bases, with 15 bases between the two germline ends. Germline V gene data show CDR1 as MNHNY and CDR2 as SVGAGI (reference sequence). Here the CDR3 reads CASTPDRGKETQYF. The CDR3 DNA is TGTGCCAGCACCCCGGACAGAGGGAAAGAGACCCAGTACTTC.

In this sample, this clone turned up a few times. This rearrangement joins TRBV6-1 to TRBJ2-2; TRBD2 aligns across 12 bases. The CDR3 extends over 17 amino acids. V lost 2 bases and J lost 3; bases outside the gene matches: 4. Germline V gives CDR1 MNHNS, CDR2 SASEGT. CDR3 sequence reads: CASSESLAGGDTGELFF. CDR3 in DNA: TGTGCCAGCAGTGAATCCCTAGCGGGAGGGGACACCGGGGAGCTGTTTTTT.

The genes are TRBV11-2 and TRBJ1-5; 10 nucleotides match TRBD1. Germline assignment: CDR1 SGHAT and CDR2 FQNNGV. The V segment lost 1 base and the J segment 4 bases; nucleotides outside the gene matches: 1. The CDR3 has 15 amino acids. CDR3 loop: CASSLGTGGNQPQHF. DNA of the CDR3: TGTGCCAGCAGCTTAGGGACAGGGGGAAATCAGCCCCAGCATTTT.

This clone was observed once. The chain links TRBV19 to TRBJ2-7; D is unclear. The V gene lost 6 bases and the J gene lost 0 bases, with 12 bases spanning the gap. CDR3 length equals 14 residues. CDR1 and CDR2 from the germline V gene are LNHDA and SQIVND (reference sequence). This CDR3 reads CASRLALSSYEQYF. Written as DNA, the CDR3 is TGTGCCAGTAGACTTGCATTGTCCTCCTACGAGCAGTACTTC.